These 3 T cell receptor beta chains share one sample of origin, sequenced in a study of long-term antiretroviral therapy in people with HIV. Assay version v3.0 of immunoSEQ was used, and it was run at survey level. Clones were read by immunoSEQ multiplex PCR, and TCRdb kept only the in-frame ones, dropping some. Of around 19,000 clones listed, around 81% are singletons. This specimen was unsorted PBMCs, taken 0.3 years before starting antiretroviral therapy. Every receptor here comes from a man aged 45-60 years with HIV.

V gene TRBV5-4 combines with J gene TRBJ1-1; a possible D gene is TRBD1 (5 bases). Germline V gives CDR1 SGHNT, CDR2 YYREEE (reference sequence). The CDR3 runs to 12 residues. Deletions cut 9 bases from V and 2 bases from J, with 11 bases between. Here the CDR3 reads CATSTENTEAFF. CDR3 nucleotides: TGTGCCACCTCGACAGAAAACACTGAAGCTTTCTTT.

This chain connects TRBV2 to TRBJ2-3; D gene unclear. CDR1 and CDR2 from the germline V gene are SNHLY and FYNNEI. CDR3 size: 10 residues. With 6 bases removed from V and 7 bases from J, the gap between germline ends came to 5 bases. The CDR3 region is CASRQHTQYF. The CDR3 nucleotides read TGTGCCAGCAGACAGCATACGCAGTATTTT. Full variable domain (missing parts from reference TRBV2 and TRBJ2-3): EPEVTQTPSHQVTQMGQEVILRCVPISNHLYFYWYRQILGQKVEFLVSFYNNEISEKSEIFDDQFSVERPDGSNFTLKIRSTKLEDSAMYFCASRQHTQYFGPGTRLTVL.

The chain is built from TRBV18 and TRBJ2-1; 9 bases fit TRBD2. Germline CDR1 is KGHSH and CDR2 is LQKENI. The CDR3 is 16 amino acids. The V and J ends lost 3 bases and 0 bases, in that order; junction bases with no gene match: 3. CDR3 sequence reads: CASSPILAGSYNEQFF. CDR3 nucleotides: TGTGCCAGCTCACCCATACTAGCGGGCTCCTACAATGAGCAGTTCTTC.